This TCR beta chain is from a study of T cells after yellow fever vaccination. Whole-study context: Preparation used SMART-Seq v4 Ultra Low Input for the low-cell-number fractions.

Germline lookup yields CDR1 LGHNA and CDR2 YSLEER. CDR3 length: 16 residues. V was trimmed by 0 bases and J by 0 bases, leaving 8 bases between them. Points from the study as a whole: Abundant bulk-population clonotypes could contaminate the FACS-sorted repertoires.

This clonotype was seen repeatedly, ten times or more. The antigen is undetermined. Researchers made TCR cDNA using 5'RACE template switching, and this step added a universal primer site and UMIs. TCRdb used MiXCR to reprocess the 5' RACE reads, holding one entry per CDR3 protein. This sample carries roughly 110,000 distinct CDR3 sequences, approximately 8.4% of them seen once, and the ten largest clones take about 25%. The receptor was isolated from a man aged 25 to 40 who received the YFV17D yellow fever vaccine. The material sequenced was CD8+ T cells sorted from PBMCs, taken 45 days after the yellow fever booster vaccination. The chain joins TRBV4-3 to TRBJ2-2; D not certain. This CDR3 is CASSQDRVTNTGELFF. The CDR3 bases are TGCGCCAGCAGCCAAGATCGGGTTACGAACACCGGGGAGCTGTTTTTT.